The 7 T cell receptor beta chains below come from one sample, sequenced in a study of siplizumab effects on memory and regulatory T cells. Profiled with immunoSEQ multiplex PCR; TCRdb holds only in-frame clones, not every one. The sample carries roughly 120,000 clones, approximately 94% recorded once. Sequenced: non-Treg CD4+ T cells sorted from blood. All receptors come from a human donor in good health.

The gene calls are TRBV18 and TRBJ1-5; no clear D gene. This CDR3 spans 19 amino acids. With 3 bases removed from V and 2 bases from J, the gap between germline ends came to 23 bases. Looked up from germline, CDR1 is KGHSH and CDR2 is LQKENI. The chain's CDR3 is CASSPFRSLGLIGNQPQHF. DNA for the CDR3: TGTGCCAGCTCACCGTTTAGGTCTCTAGGGCTAATTGGCAATCAGCCCCAGCATTTT.

This clone was recorded once. The J gene is TRBJ2-1, the V gene TRBV7-9; 9 bases map to TRBD2. In germline, CDR1 is SEHNR, CDR2 FQNEAQ (reference sequence). The CDR3 extends over 19 amino acids. J gave up 5 bases and V 6 bases, and 20 bases lay outside the gene matches. CDR3 protein: CASRPLEEGAGGPNNEQFF. The CDR3 nucleotides are TGTGCCAGCAGACCCCTTGAAGAGGGGGCGGGGGGGCCAAACAATGAGCAGTTCTTC.

The chain links TRBV11-2 to TRBJ2-3; 11 bases fit TRBD2. The J segment lost 2 bases and the V segment lost 6 bases, leaving 7 bases of the junction unmatched. The CDR3 length is 16 residues. CDR1 SGHAT and CDR2 FQNNGV come from the germline V gene. The CDR3 is CASSTLAGGFTDTQYF. The CDR3 region has the DNA TGTGCCAGCAGTACTTTAGCGGGGGGGTTCACAGATACGCAGTATTTT.

The J gene is TRBJ1-2, the V gene TRBV6-6; 8 nucleotides line up with TRBD1. CDR3 length: 15 amino acids. Germline CDR1 MNHNY, CDR2 SVGAGI (reference sequence). Trimming took 7 bases from V and 4 from J; bases not matched to a gene: 11. The DNA of the CDR3 is TGTGCCAGCAATTCAGGGGGCCGGCGGGTCTATGGCTACACCTTC. This sequence encodes CASNSGGRRVYGYTF.

The V gene is TRBV9, the J gene TRBJ2-5, with 13 bases fitting TRBD2. The V gene end was trimmed by 4 bases and the J gene end by 1 base; junction bases not matched to a gene: 10. The CDR3 has 18 residues. CDR1 is SGDLS and CDR2 is YYNGEE in the germline V gene. DNA of the CDR3: TGTGCCAGCAGCTCCATGACTAGCGGGAGGTTAAGCCAAGAGACCCAGTACTTC. Protein: CASSSMTSGRLSQETQYF.

The DNA of the CDR3 is TGTGCCAGCGCCGAACAGGGGGCGACCTATGGCTACACCTTC. Translation: CASAEQGATYGYTF. The genes are TRBV6-5 and TRBJ1-2; 9 bases agree with TRBD1. V lost 8 bases to trimming and J lost 4 bases; unmatched junction nucleotides: 8. CDR3 length: 14 amino acids. From germline, CDR1 is MNHEY and CDR2 SVGAGI.

The chain combines TRBV21-1 with TRBJ1-1. TRBV21-1 is classified as a pseudogene. The CDR3 is 13 amino acids. The CDR3 reads CASKIEENTEAFF. CDR3 DNA sequence: TGTGCCAGCAAAATAGAAGAGAACACTGAAGCTTTCTTT.